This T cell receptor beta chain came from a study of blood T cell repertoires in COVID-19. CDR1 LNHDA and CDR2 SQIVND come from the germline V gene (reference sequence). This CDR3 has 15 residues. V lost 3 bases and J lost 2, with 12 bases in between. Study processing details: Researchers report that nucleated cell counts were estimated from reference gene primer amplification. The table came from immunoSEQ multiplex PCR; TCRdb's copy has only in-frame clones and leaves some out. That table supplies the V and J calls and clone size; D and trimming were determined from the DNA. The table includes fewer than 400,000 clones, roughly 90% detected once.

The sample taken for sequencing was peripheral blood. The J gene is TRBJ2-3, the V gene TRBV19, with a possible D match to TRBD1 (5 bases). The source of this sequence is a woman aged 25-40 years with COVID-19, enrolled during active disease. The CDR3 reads CASSIRHRPTDTQYF. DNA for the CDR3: TGTGCCAGTAGTATCCGGCACAGGCCCACAGATACGCAGTATTTT.